Listed below are T cell receptor beta chains from one sample, sequenced in a study of blood T cell repertoires in COVID-19. This table comes from immunoSEQ multiplex PCR, and its TCRdb copy is limited to in-frame clones, with some not included. This repertoire shows 84,000 or so clones, roughly 78% found once; its top ten account for 1% to 1.5%. The sample consisted of peripheral blood. These receptors were taken from a woman older than 75 with acute or convalescent COVID-19. Both conserved end residues are part of each CDR3. Fields, in order: J gene, clone size, V gene, D gene, CDR3 DNA, CDR3 protein. The D gene is left open where the match is weak. Some rows have no size entry. The others give once, few or many, or a class for an expanded clone.

j_gene: TRBJ1-5
abundance: NA
v_gene: TRBV18
d_gene: TRBD1
CDR3nt: TGTGCCAGCTCACCCGGGACAGGACCTGAGCCGGGACATTTT
CDR3aa: CASSPGTGPEPGHF

j_gene: TRBJ1-1
abundance: NA
v_gene: TRBV6-5
d_gene: NA
CDR3nt: TGTGCCAGCAGTTCCCGAGCTTTAGCGGAAAGAGAAGCTTTCTTT
CDR3aa: CASSSRALAEREAFF

j_gene: TRBJ1-2
abundance: once
v_gene: TRBV6-5
d_gene: TRBD1
CDR3nt: TGTGCCAGCAGGTCGACAGGGAAAGACTATGGCTACACCTTC
CDR3aa: CASRSTGKDYGYTF

j_gene: TRBJ1-2
abundance: NA
v_gene: TRBV10-3
d_gene: NA
CDR3nt: TGTGCCATTTTAGACGGAGAGAATGGCTACACCTTC
CDR3aa: CAILDGENGYTF

j_gene: TRBJ1-4
abundance: once
v_gene: TRBV19
d_gene: NA
CDR3nt: TGTGCCAGTAGTACCGTTCCTACAGCAAAACTGTTTTTT
CDR3aa: CASSTVPTAKLFF

j_gene: TRBJ1-4
abundance: NA
v_gene: TRBV5-1
d_gene: NA
CDR3nt: TGCGCCAGCAGCTTACAGGGTAATGAAAAACTGTTTTTT
CDR3aa: CASSLQGNEKLFF

j_gene: TRBJ2-6
abundance: once
v_gene: TRBV4-2
d_gene: NA
CDR3nt: TGTGCCAGCAGCCAGCCAGGCTCTGGGGCCAACGTCCTGACTTTC
CDR3aa: CASSQPGSGANVLTF

j_gene: TRBJ1-1
abundance: NA
v_gene: TRBV5-8
d_gene: NA
CDR3nt: TGTGCCAGCACGACTGTAACTGAAGCTTTCTTT
CDR3aa: CASTTVTEAFF

j_gene: TRBJ2-2
abundance: NA
v_gene: TRBV28
d_gene: NA
CDR3nt: TGTGCCAGCAGTTTGGGTGAGGGTGCGGCGAACACCGGGGAGCTGTTTTTT
CDR3aa: CASSLGEGAANTGELFF

j_gene: TRBJ1-6
abundance: NA
v_gene: TRBV5-4
d_gene: NA
CDR3nt: TGTGCCAGCAGGGAGTCCGGGAGCTCCTATAATTCACCCCTCCACTTT
CDR3aa: CASRESGSSYNSPLHF

j_gene: TRBJ1-2
abundance: few
v_gene: TRBV19
d_gene: NA
CDR3nt: TGTGCCAGTAGTATACAGGGGACTAACTATGGCTACACCTTC
CDR3aa: CASSIQGTNYGYTF

j_gene: TRBJ1-1
abundance: few
v_gene: TRBV18
d_gene: TRBD1
CDR3nt: TGTGCCAGCTCACCGCGGACAGGGAACACTGAAGCTTTCTTT
CDR3aa: CASSPRTGNTEAFF

j_gene: TRBJ1-1
abundance: NA
v_gene: TRBV25-1
d_gene: TRBD1
CDR3nt: TGTGCCAGCAGTGGGGGACAGGGGGAAGCTTTCTTT
CDR3aa: CASSGGQGEAFF

j_gene: TRBJ1-5
abundance: NA
v_gene: TRBV27
d_gene: NA
CDR3nt: TGTGCCAGCAGACAGGGCGGCAATCAGCCCCAGCATTTT
CDR3aa: CASRQGGNQPQHF

j_gene: TRBJ1-3
abundance: NA
v_gene: TRBV5-1
d_gene: NA
CDR3nt: TGCGCCAGCAGCGGAGGGACGGGTTCCTCTGGAAACACCATATATTTT
CDR3aa: CASSGGTGSSGNTIYF

j_gene: TRBJ2-1
abundance: few
v_gene: TRBV6-5
d_gene: TRBD2
CDR3nt: TGTGCCAGCATAGTGGCGGGGGGGCGCAATGAGCAGTTCTTC
CDR3aa: CASIVAGGRNEQFF

j_gene: TRBJ1-1
abundance: NA
v_gene: TRBV10-2
d_gene: NA
CDR3nt: TGCGCCAGCAGCTACACAGAGAACACTGAAGCTTTCTTT
CDR3aa: CASSYTENTEAFF

j_gene: TRBJ2-3
abundance: NA
v_gene: TRBV15
d_gene: TRBD1
CDR3nt: TGTGCCACCAGCAGTCGACAGGGGGCCCCAGATACGCAGTATTTT
CDR3aa: CATSSRQGAPDTQYF

j_gene: TRBJ2-3
abundance: NA
v_gene: TRBV9
d_gene: TRBD2
CDR3nt: TGTGCCAGCAGCGCCCTGACTAGCGGGCTGAGCACAGATACGCAGTATTTT
CDR3aa: CASSALTSGLSTDTQYF

j_gene: TRBJ1-2
abundance: NA
v_gene: TRBV10-3
d_gene: TRBD1
CDR3nt: TGTGCCATCAGTGAACCGGGACAGGGGGTAAATGGCTACACCTTC
CDR3aa: CAISEPGQGVNGYTF

j_gene: TRBJ1-3
abundance: NA
v_gene: TRBV3-1/TRBV3-2
d_gene: TRBD1
CDR3nt: TGTGCCAGCAGCCAACTCGGGACAGGGTCTGGAAACACCATATATTTT
CDR3aa: CASSQLGTGSGNTIYF

j_gene: TRBJ2-7
abundance: NA
v_gene: TRBV9
d_gene: TRBD2
CDR3nt: TGTGCCAGCAGCGTAGAACCCGGTCTAGCGGGAGGTTATGTCGAGCAGTACTTC
CDR3aa: CASSVEPGLAGGYVEQYF

j_gene: TRBJ2-4
abundance: once
v_gene: TRBV27
d_gene: TRBD2
CDR3nt: TGTGCCAGCAGTTACACTAGCGGGGGGGTCCTAGCCAAAAACATTCAGTACTTC
CDR3aa: CASSYTSGGVLAKNIQYF

j_gene: TRBJ1-6
abundance: few
v_gene: TRBV15
d_gene: TRBD1
CDR3nt: TGTGCCACCAGCCTAGGACAGGGTAGTTCACCCCTCCACTTT
CDR3aa: CATSLGQGSSPLHF

j_gene: TRBJ1-3
abundance: NA
v_gene: TRBV12-3/TRBV12-4
d_gene: NA
CDR3nt: TGTGCCACGCGGGGGCGCGGAAACACCATATATTTT
CDR3aa: CATRGRGNTIYF

j_gene: TRBJ2-3
abundance: NA
v_gene: TRBV10-3
d_gene: TRBD2
CDR3nt: TGTGCCATCAGTGATCAAGCGGGGGGGCCAACAGATACGCAGTATTTT
CDR3aa: CAISDQAGGPTDTQYF

j_gene: TRBJ2-1
abundance: once
v_gene: TRBV7-3
d_gene: NA
CDR3nt: TGTGCCAGCAGCTTCGCTCCGGGTAATGAGCAGTTCTTC
CDR3aa: CASSFAPGNEQFF

j_gene: TRBJ2-1
abundance: NA
v_gene: TRBV3-1/TRBV3-2
d_gene: NA
CDR3nt: TGTGCCAGCAGCCAAGAAGGGCGGGCGAATGAGCAGTTCTTC
CDR3aa: CASSQEGRANEQFF

j_gene: TRBJ2-3
abundance: once
v_gene: TRBV6-5
d_gene: NA
CDR3nt: TGTGCCAGCAGCGCGGGACCCGCAGGCACAGATACGCAGTATTTT
CDR3aa: CASSAGPAGTDTQYF

j_gene: TRBJ1-2
abundance: NA
v_gene: TRBV27
d_gene: TRBD1
CDR3nt: TGTGCCAGCAGTGCGACAGGGGGCAGTGGAGGCTACACCTTC
CDR3aa: CASSATGGSGGYTF

j_gene: TRBJ1-5
abundance: NA
v_gene: TRBV6-5
d_gene: NA
CDR3nt: TGTGCCAGCACTGGAGGTAGCAATCAGCCCCAGCATTTT
CDR3aa: CASTGGSNQPQHF

j_gene: TRBJ2-2
abundance: NA
v_gene: TRBV3-1/TRBV3-2
d_gene: TRBD2
CDR3nt: TGTGCCAGCAGTCGGGAGGGGACAAGAACCACCGGGGAGCTGTTTTTT
CDR3aa: CASSREGTRTTGELFF

j_gene: TRBJ1-2
abundance: NA
v_gene: TRBV11-2
d_gene: NA
CDR3nt: TGTGCCAGCAGCCCAGGGGAGAACTATGGCTACACCTTC
CDR3aa: CASSPGENYGYTF

j_gene: TRBJ1-2
abundance: NA
v_gene: TRBV27
d_gene: NA
CDR3nt: TGTGCCAGCAGTTTATCGGTAGCCCCGGGCTATGGCTACACCTTC
CDR3aa: CASSLSVAPGYGYTF

j_gene: TRBJ1-1
abundance: NA
v_gene: TRBV5-1
d_gene: NA
CDR3nt: TGCGCCAGCAGCCGGCGGGACGCAGGTACTGAAGCTTTCTTT
CDR3aa: CASSRRDAGTEAFF

j_gene: TRBJ2-5
abundance: NA
v_gene: TRBV2
d_gene: NA
CDR3nt: TGTGCCAGCAGTGTGACTAGCCAAGAGACCCAGTACTTC
CDR3aa: CASSVTSQETQYF

j_gene: TRBJ1-5
abundance: few
v_gene: TRBV5-1
d_gene: TRBD1
CDR3nt: TGCGCCAGCAGCCAGGGGGGTAGCAATCAGCCCCAGCATTTT
CDR3aa: CASSQGGSNQPQHF

j_gene: TRBJ2-5
abundance: NA
v_gene: TRBV5-1
d_gene: NA
CDR3nt: TGCGCCACCAGGGAAGGAGTTCAAGAGACCCAGTACTTC
CDR3aa: CATREGVQETQYF

j_gene: TRBJ2-7
abundance: NA
v_gene: TRBV7-8
d_gene: TRBD1
CDR3nt: TGTGCCAGCAGCTTGGAGGGACAGGGAAGGTCCGGGCAGTACTTC
CDR3aa: CASSLEGQGRSGQYF

j_gene: TRBJ1-4
abundance: once
v_gene: TRBV2
d_gene: NA
CDR3nt: TGTGCCAGCAGTGATATCGTACTGTTTTTT
CDR3aa: CASSDIVLFF

j_gene: TRBJ2-2
abundance: NA
v_gene: TRBV15
d_gene: TRBD1
CDR3nt: TGTGCCACCAGCCGAGGGACAGCCTTTACCGGGGAGCTGTTTTTT
CDR3aa: CATSRGTAFTGELFF

j_gene: TRBJ1-2
abundance: NA
v_gene: TRBV3-1/TRBV3-2
d_gene: TRBD1
CDR3nt: TGTGCCAGCAGCCGACCAGACCGAAAAGGACAGGATGGCTACACCTTC
CDR3aa: CASSRPDRKGQDGYTF

j_gene: TRBJ1-2
abundance: NA
v_gene: TRBV6-1
d_gene: NA
CDR3nt: TGTGCCAGCAGTGAACGCACCCCCCGCGTTTTCAGGACAGAGTATGGCTACACCTTC
CDR3aa: CASSERTPRVFRTEYGYTF

j_gene: TRBJ1-1
abundance: NA
v_gene: TRBV4-2
d_gene: NA
CDR3nt: TGTGCCAGCAGCCGGGGCCCAGGCACTGAAGCTTTCTTT
CDR3aa: CASSRGPGTEAFF

j_gene: TRBJ2-3
abundance: NA
v_gene: TRBV21-1
d_gene: NA
CDR3nt: TGTGCCAGCCCCCCGCAGGGGGCTAGACTACCCACAGATACGCAGTATTTT
CDR3aa: CASPPQGARLPTDTQYF

j_gene: TRBJ1-2
abundance: NA
v_gene: TRBV5-1
d_gene: NA
CDR3nt: TGCGCCAGCAGCCCGGACAAGATCTATGGCTACACCTTC
CDR3aa: CASSPDKIYGYTF

j_gene: TRBJ1-5
abundance: NA
v_gene: TRBV15
d_gene: NA
CDR3nt: TGTGCCACCAGCAGAGTCTCGCAGCGACGAAATCAGCCCCAGCATTTT
CDR3aa: CATSRVSQRRNQPQHF

j_gene: TRBJ1-5
abundance: NA
v_gene: TRBV10-3
d_gene: NA
CDR3nt: TGTGCCATCAGCGAAGGACAGTTCAATCAGCCCCAGCATTTT
CDR3aa: CAISEGQFNQPQHF

j_gene: TRBJ1-4
abundance: NA
v_gene: TRBV5-1
d_gene: TRBD1
CDR3nt: TGCGCCAGCAGCCCAGGGGGTGCAACTAATGAAAAACTGTTTTTT
CDR3aa: CASSPGGATNEKLFF

j_gene: TRBJ1-1
abundance: NA
v_gene: TRBV6-5
d_gene: NA
CDR3nt: TGTGCCAGCAGTTACTCCGGGGGTGAGGCTGAAGCTTTCTTT
CDR3aa: CASSYSGGEAEAFF

j_gene: TRBJ1-3
abundance: NA
v_gene: TRBV3-1/TRBV3-2
d_gene: NA
CDR3nt: TGTGCCACCTATAGGTCGGGTGGAAACACCATATATTTT
CDR3aa: CATYRSGGNTIYF

j_gene: TRBJ2-1
abundance: NA
v_gene: TRBV25-1
d_gene: TRBD1
CDR3nt: TGTGCCAGCAGTGGACTGACAGGGGCGACCTACAATGAGCAGTTCTTC
CDR3aa: CASSGLTGATYNEQFF

j_gene: TRBJ2-1
abundance: NA
v_gene: TRBV27
d_gene: NA
CDR3nt: TGTGCCAGCAGTCTCGACTGGAACTCCTACAATGAGCAGTTCTTC
CDR3aa: CASSLDWNSYNEQFF

j_gene: TRBJ2-7
abundance: NA
v_gene: TRBV4-1
d_gene: TRBD2
CDR3nt: TGCGCCAGCAGCCAAGTGGGACTAGCGTTCGATTCCGAGCAGTACTTC
CDR3aa: CASSQVGLAFDSEQYF

j_gene: TRBJ2-7
abundance: NA
v_gene: TRBV7-9
d_gene: NA
CDR3nt: TGTGCCAGCAGCTGGGGGCTCGACGAGCAGTACTTC
CDR3aa: CASSWGLDEQYF

j_gene: TRBJ2-7
abundance: NA
v_gene: TRBV7-2
d_gene: NA
CDR3nt: TGTGCCAGCAGCACCCAAGGGGGCTACGAGCAGTACTTC
CDR3aa: CASSTQGGYEQYF

j_gene: TRBJ2-1
abundance: NA
v_gene: TRBV5-1
d_gene: TRBD1
CDR3nt: TGCGCCAGCAGCGTCCGGGACAGGGGCAACAATGAGCAGTTCTTC
CDR3aa: CASSVRDRGNNEQFF

j_gene: TRBJ2-5
abundance: NA
v_gene: TRBV5-1
d_gene: NA
CDR3nt: TGCGCCAAAAAAAAGGACTCTACCAGATGGCGAGAGACCCAGTACTTC
CDR3aa: CAKKKDSTRWRETQYF

j_gene: TRBJ1-2
abundance: NA
v_gene: TRBV5-1
d_gene: TRBD1
CDR3nt: TGCGCCAGCAGCTTAGGGACAGGGGGCGGTTATGGCTACACCTTC
CDR3aa: CASSLGTGGGYGYTF